Presented here are 13 T cell receptor beta chains from one specimen sequenced in a study of T cell changes during pregnancy in multiple sclerosis. The protocol was immunoSEQ multiplex PCR, while the TCRdb copy is restricted to in-frame clones and leaves out a portion. The sample lists tens of thousands of clones; about 93% were seen once. The sample was CD4+ T cells from peripheral blood mononuclear cells, taken in the second trimester of pregnancy. Receptors originate from a female donor with multiple sclerosis, enrolled in a pregnancy study.

This chain links TRBV10-3 with TRBJ1-3; 9 nucleotides line up with TRBD1. CDR1 ENHRY and CDR2 SYGVKD come from the germline V gene. V was clipped by 9 bases and J by 9 bases; unmatched bases: 12. The CDR3 consists of 14 residues. CDR3 loop: CAMGLTGGRGTIYF. The CDR3 region has the DNA TGTGCCATGGGCTTGACAGGGGGTCGCGGCACCATATATTTT.

The chain joins TRBV5-4 to TRBJ2-2; 7 nucleotides match TRBD2. This CDR3 comprises 15 residues. CDR1 and CDR2 from the germline V gene are SGHNT and YYREEE (reference sequence). With V trimmed by 3 bases and J by 3 bases, 5 bases remained unmatched. The CDR3 DNA follows: TGTGCCAGCAGCTCCAAGCTAGCGGACACCGGGGAGCTGTTTTTT. This codes for CASSSKLADTGELFF.

This sequence joins TRBV10-3 and TRBJ1-1; D may be TRBD1 (6 bases). Germline V CDR1 and CDR2: ENHRY, SYGVKD. The V and J ends lost 6 bases and 7 bases respectively, with 9 bases between them. There are 11 residues in the CDR3. CDR3 sequence: CAISGQREAFF. The CDR3 coding sequence is TGTGCCATCAGCGGACAGCGTGAAGCTTTCTTT.

CDR3 protein: CASSRTFVYEQFF. Here the CDR3 DNA reads TGTGCCAGCTCACGGACATTCGTCTATGAGCAGTTCTTC. The gene calls are TRBV6-1 and TRBJ2-1, with D tentatively TRBD1 (5 bases). Germline CDR1 MNHNS, CDR2 SASEGT. V was pared by 8 bases and J by 8 bases, with 16 bases between. This CDR3 is built from 13 residues.

The J gene is TRBJ2-7, the V gene TRBV5-1, with 7 bases lining up with TRBD1. V shed 4 bases and J 2 bases; nucleotides not matched to a gene: 12. The CDR3 is 16 amino acids. Germline assignment: CDR1 SGHRS and CDR2 YFSETQ. CDR3 sequence: CASSADRASLAYEQYF. The CDR3 nucleotides read TGCGCCAGCAGCGCTGACAGGGCCTCTTTGGCCTACGAGCAGTACTTC.

This clone occurred once. The V and J genes are TRBV9 and TRBJ1-6; 10 bases agree with TRBD1. J was trimmed by 10 bases and V by 3 bases; bases with no gene match: 4. The germline V gene encodes CDR1 SGDLS and CDR2 YYNGEE. The CDR3 is 14 amino acids. For the CDR3, the DNA is TGTGCCAGCAGCGAGCCGGGACAGGGGTCACCCCTCCACTTT. This encodes CASSEPGQGSPLHF.

The chain joins TRBV10-3 to TRBJ2-1; TRBD1 is a possible D gene (6 bases). This CDR3 is built from 16 residues. Germline CDR1 ENHRY, CDR2 SYGVKD. Trimming pared 5 bases from V and 0 bases from J, leaving 14 bases between. CDR3 sequence: CAISRQASSSYNEQFF. The CDR3 DNA reads TGTGCCATCAGTAGACAGGCCTCATCCTCCTACAATGAGCAGTTCTTC.

The rearrangement links TRBV11-3 to TRBJ2-7; D perhaps matches TRBD1 (5 bases). The CDR3 is 16 residues long. Trimming stripped 2 bases from V and 3 bases from J, with 17 bases between. Germline assignment: CDR1 SGHNT and CDR2 YENEEA. The CDR3 bases are TGTGCCAGCAGCTTAACATTCGGGTCAAGGGGCTACGAGCAGTACTTC. Translation gives CASSLTFGSRGYEQYF.

The chain combines TRBV7-2 with TRBJ2-7, with 7 bases identical to TRBD1. Germline CDR1 and CDR2: SGHTA and FQGNSA. The CDR3 consists of 13 residues. The V and J ends lost 5 bases and 4 bases, in that order; junction bases with no gene match: 5. For the CDR3, the DNA is TGTGCCAGCAGCCAGACAGGGCAGTACGAGCAGTACTTC. Its protein product is CASSQTGQYEQYF.

V is TRBV11-1 and J is TRBJ2-1, with 7 bases identical to TRBD2. Unmatched junction bases numbered 6, after V lost 5 bases and J lost 2 bases. This CDR3 spans 15 amino acids. Germline-derived CDR1 and CDR2 are SGHAT and FQDESV (reference sequence). The CDR3 DNA follows: TGTGCCAGCAGCCCGGGACTAATGGCCTACAATGAGCAGTTCTTC. This codes for CASSPGLMAYNEQFF.

The genes are TRBV15 and TRBJ2-7; 7 nucleotides line up with TRBD1. V shed 1 base and J 4 bases; nucleotides not matched to a gene: 10. Germline-derived CDR1 and CDR2 are LNHNV and YYDKDF (reference sequence). CDR3 length: 16 residues. This CDR3 is CATSRAGDSHFYEQYF. Here the CDR3 DNA reads TGTGCCACCAGCAGAGCCGGGGACAGCCACTTTTACGAGCAGTACTTC.

The chain is built from TRBV19 and TRBJ2-3; TRBD2 might be the D (6 bases). The CDR3 is 14 amino acids. Germline assignment: CDR1 LNHDA and CDR2 SQIVND (reference sequence). Trimming shortened V by 7 bases and J by 4 bases, and 15 bases separated the two germline ends. This CDR3 is CASNVGAGSDTQYF. CDR3 nucleotide sequence: TGTGCCAGTAATGTCGGGGCGGGGTCAGATACGCAGTATTTT.

The V and J genes are TRBV23-1 and TRBJ1-6, with a possible D match to TRBD1 (5 bases). TRBV23-1 is designated an ORF whose function remains uncertain. V was shortened by 1 base and J by 8 bases, with 15 bases between the two germline ends. This CDR3 has 16 residues. CDR3 protein: CASSQLGSRGDSPLHF. Written as DNA, the CDR3 is TGCGCCAGCAGTCAATTGGGGTCCCGGGGGGATTCACCCCTCCACTTT.